A selection of T cell receptor beta chains follows, all from one sample in a study of molecular identifiers for immune sequencing clone quantification. TCRdb re-derived calls from the PCR reads in MiXCR, one entry per CDR3 protein. This repertoire shows nearly 650,000 distinct CDR3 sequences, about 25% found once; its top ten account for about 0.78%. Input material: naive CD8+ T cells from blood, with Jurkat cell RNA spiked in. These receptor sequences come from a human donor in good health. Some libraries in this study had Jurkat cell RNA spiked in. Both conserved end residues are part of each CDR3. A D gene is named only where the DNA matches it firmly. A clone size is listed for some rows: how often the clone was seen (once, few, many), or a class if it is expanded.

cdr3_aa j_call v_call d_call clone_size
CASSLVPTRGLAGGRLNEQFF TRBJ2-1 TRBV5-1 TRBD2 NA
CASSLGTSGNPGYEQYF TRBJ2-7 TRBV5-6 TRBD2 NA
CASSLYGGAFEQFF TRBJ2-1 TRBV11-2 TRBD2 few
CTSSSRWVNPGQPRTPPQYF TRBJ2-3 TRBV11-2 NA NA
CASSLGEAVNEQFF TRBJ2-1 TRBV28 NA few
CSVGSGELFF TRBJ2-2 TRBV29-1 NA many
CASEGGAHSYNEQFF TRBJ2-1 TRBV7-9 TRBD2 few
CASRTGNTEAFF TRBJ1-1 TRBV6-1 TRBD1 many
CASSLERSVGYEQYF TRBJ2-7 TRBV7-6 NA many
CASTLGGQDTEAFF TRBJ1-1 TRBV7-9 NA NA
CASSQDQTGRYEQYF TRBJ2-7 TRBV4-3 TRBD1 few
CASSLVAGGSGANVLTF TRBJ2-6 TRBV7-6 TRBD1 NA
CSVLGGVDNEQFF TRBJ2-1 TRBV29-1 TRBD1 NA
CASSQDPLAGVTEQYF TRBJ2-7 TRBV4-2 TRBD2 many
CASSYAPVLGQLAYSNQPQHF TRBJ1-5 TRBV6-2/TRBV6-3 TRBD1 NA
CASTLPGPLDQPQHF TRBJ1-5 TRBV18 NA once
CASSQDKMNTEAFF TRBJ1-1 TRBV3-1 NA many
CASSILGQRTDTQYF TRBJ2-3 TRBV19 TRBD1 NA
CASSPKRLGTQYF TRBJ2-5 TRBV7-9 NA NA
CSAKGGAYSTDTQYF TRBJ2-3 TRBV20-1 NA NA
CASSQDTEYEQYF TRBJ2-7 TRBV3-1 NA many
CASSSGTGINNQPQHF TRBJ1-5 TRBV19 TRBD1 many
CASSYSPNGELFF TRBJ2-2 TRBV6-5 NA NA
CASSQDRDWLLFF TRBJ1-4 TRBV4-2 NA few
CASSPDVGFNEQFF TRBJ2-1 TRBV11-2 NA many
CASSLGWESRYEQYF TRBJ2-7 TRBV7-8 NA NA
CASSPPGHPYEQYF TRBJ2-7 TRBV18 NA few